Listed below are T cell receptor beta chains from one sample, sequenced in a study of blood T cells in healthy people across ages. TCRdb independently ran MiXCR on the 5' RACE reads; one entry per CDR3 protein. The data show hundreds of thousands of distinct CDR3 sequences, around 31% seen once. Material: blood. The receptors come from an elderly woman in good health. Both conserved end residues are part of each CDR3. D genes are given only for firm matches. Size is omitted from some rows. Given values are once, few, many or a class for expanded clones.

TRBJ2-1 | TRBD2 | TRBV7-9 | many | CASSGDLGLAGGSSYNEQFF | TGTGCCAGCAGCGGGGATTTGGGACTAGCGGGGGGGAGCTCCTACAATGAGCAGTTCTTC
TRBJ2-7 | . | TRBV29-1 | . | CSVEARSGVGAYEQYF | TGCAGCGTTGAAGCCCGATCGGGGGTTGGGGCCTACGAGCAGTACTTC
TRBJ2-7 | TRBD1 | TRBV10-1 | many | CASSERGTVLGEQYF | TGCGCCAGCAGTGAGAGAGGGACAGTCCTTGGAGAGCAGTACTTC
TRBJ1-1 | . | TRBV6-1 | few | CASSEARRLAGNTEAFF | TGTGCCAGCAGTGAAGCGCGTCGCCTCGCCGGGAACACTGAAGCTTTCTTT
TRBJ2-1 | TRBD2 | TRBV19 | few | CASSITAGGYNEQFF | TGTGCCAGTAGTATAACAGCGGGGGGTTACAATGAGCAGTTCTTC
TRBJ2-7 | . | TRBV7-2 | many | CASSLYGTTFEQYF | TGTGCCAGCAGCTTATACGGGACCACCTTCGAGCAGTACTTC
TRBJ2-5 | TRBD2 | TRBV19 | . | CASSIGHSGGLNEQYF | TGTGCCAGTAGTATAGGCCATAGCGGGGGCCTCAATGAGCAGTACTTC
TRBJ2-7 | TRBD1 | TRBV30 | many | CAWSWDRAEQYF | TGTGCCTGGAGTTGGGACAGAGCCGAGCAGTACTTC
TRBJ2-4 | . | TRBV20-1 | many | CSAPEWVGGLSDIQYF | TGCAGTGCTCCTGAATGGGTGGGAGGATTGAGTGACATTCAGTACTTC
TRBJ2-1 | . | TRBV7-2 | . | CASSSQGAAYNEQFF | TGTGCCAGCAGCTCTCAGGGCGCGGCCTACAATGAGCAGTTCTTC
TRBJ2-5 | TRBD2 | TRBV7-6 | . | CASSQQGGGARTQYF | TGTGCCAGCAGCCAGCAGGGCGGGGGGGCGAGGACCCAGTACTTC
TRBJ2-5 | . | TRBV6-5 | many | CASSPSVRQETQYF | TGTGCCAGCAGTCCAAGTGTGCGACAAGAGACCCAGTACTTC
TRBJ2-1 | . | TRBV6-4 | . | CASSEKVNNEQFF | TGTGCCAGTAGTGAGAAAGTCAACAATGAGCAGTTCTTC
TRBJ2-7 | . | TRBV29-1 | . | CSVDQAGLYNEQYF | TGCAGCGTTGACCAGGCGGGACTCTACAATGAGCAGTACTTC
TRBJ2-2 | TRBD2 | TRBV6-6 | few | CASRGTGLSTGELFF | TGTGCCAGCAGGGGGACGGGACTATCCACCGGGGAGCTGTTTTTT
TRBJ2-5 | . | TRBV7-8 | many | CASSPRTQSAETQYF | TGTGCCAGCAGCCCACGGACTCAATCGGCAGAGACCCAGTACTTC
TRBJ2-1 | TRBD2 | TRBV6-4 | . | CASSDLGTSGRNEQFF | TGTGCCAGCAGTGACTTGGGGACTAGCGGGAGGAATGAGCAGTTCTTC
TRBJ2-1 | TRBD2 | TRBV7-6 | many | CASSLAGGLASLGEQFF | TGTGCCAGCAGCTTAGCGGGCGGACTAGCGTCCTTGGGGGAGCAGTTCTTC
TRBJ2-3 | . | TRBV12-3/TRBV12-4 | . | CASSLGSSPRADAQYF | TGTGCCAGCAGTTTAGGGTCCAGCCCTAGAGCAGATGCGCAGTATTTT
TRBJ1-4 | . | TRBV5-1 | few | CASSLDGLTGGTNEKLFF | TGCGCCAGCAGCTTGGATGGACTCACCGGGGGAACTAATGAAAAACTGTTTTTT
TRBJ2-3 | TRBD2 | TRBV25-1 | . | CASSDYSGGPDTQYF | TGTGCCAGCAGTGATTATAGCGGGGGTCCAGATACGCAGTATTTT
TRBJ2-5 | TRBD2 | TRBV12-3/TRBV12-4 | many | CASSLGTSGGAQTQYF | TGTGCCAGCAGTTTAGGGACTAGCGGGGGGGCCCAGACCCAGTACTTC
TRBJ1-2 | TRBD1 | TRBV6-1 | . | CASSEDRGSVYGYTF | TGTGCCAGCAGTGAGGACAGGGGGTCCGTCTATGGCTACACCTTC
TRBJ2-7 | TRBD2 | TRBV7-2 | many | CASSLGLAGGSYEQYF | TGTGCCAGCAGCTTGGGACTAGCGGGGGGCTCCTACGAGCAGTACTTC